This TCR beta chain emerged from a study of T-cell reconstitution after alpha-beta-depleted transplantation in children. In the case of this clonotype: The antigen is unknown.

Preparation of the TCRbeta library involved a method that used unique molecular identifiers. TCRdb analysed the PCR reads with MiXCR anew, one entry per CDR3 protein. Here the sample spans about 980,000 distinct CDR3 sequences, about 30% being singletons. The germline CDR1 and CDR2 sequences are SGHRS and YFSETQ. The J segment lost 0 bases and the V segment lost 0 bases, leaving 5 bases of the junction unmatched. The CDR3 length is 19 residues. Overall study findings and caveats: Reported findings indicate that, about two months after transplant, alpha-beta T cells came from several hundred expanded clones, which were derived from non-depleted graft cells. Day-60 TCRbeta diversity that was high in some patients was derived from surviving recipient T cells and thymic progenitors. Among T cells one year after transplant, newly produced cells accounted for most counts and diversity.

This clonotype was sampled from a boy in the first two years of life who had a stem cell transplant for SCID, so the T cells may come from the graft donor. The chain has TRBV5-1 and TRBJ2-3; 15 nucleotides agree with TRBD2. Material: PBMCs, mostly from graft donor cells, obtained 360 days after TCRalphabeta/CD19-depleted stem cell transplant. CDR3 in amino acids: CASSLGTSGGAGSTDTQYF. CDR3 nucleotide sequence: TGCGCCAGCAGCTTGGGGACTAGCGGGGGGGCCGGGAGCACAGATACGCAGTATTTT.